The 21 T cell receptor beta chains below come from one sample, sequenced in a study of blood T cell repertoires in COVID-19 (dated by TCRdb to the early 2020s). Libraries were built with the immunoSEQ multiplex PCR assay. TCRdb took this table from immuneACCESS and kept in-frame rearrangements with V and J called. Such tables lack part of the clones; where checked against another copy, unresolved V genes explain under half of the gap, and the rest is unexplained. In this sample the table shows about 320,000 clones, 85% of which occur a single time. Approximately 1.9% of the sample comes from the top ten. The sequencing input was PBMCs or T cells enriched from blood (not recorded which). The receptors shown here come from a woman aged 25 to 45 who had been exposed to COVID-19.

A few counts support this clone. The chain combines TRBV9 with TRBJ2-1; D perhaps matches TRBD1 (6 bases). Germline loops: CDR1 SGDLS, CDR2 YYNGEE. This CDR3 spans 15 amino acids. The V gene lost 0 bases and the J gene lost 7 bases, with 14 bases spanning the gap. DNA for the CDR3: TGTGCCAGCAGCGTAGAACAGGGTCAAGAGAATGAGCAGTTCTTC. It is translated as CASSVEQGQENEQFF.

The chain combines TRBV9 with TRBJ2-4; 7 nucleotides line up with TRBD1. This CDR3 contains 13 residues. J lost 5 bases, V lost 7 bases, and 6 bases had no gene match. The germline V gene encodes CDR1 SGDLS and CDR2 YYNGEE. This chain's CDR3 is CASEGAPENIQYF. CDR3 nucleotide sequence: TGTGCCAGCGAGGGGGCGCCGGAAAACATTCAGTACTTC. The full variable domain, with the rest looked up from reference TRBV9 and TRBJ2-4, is DSGVTQTPKHLITATGQRVTLRCSPRSGDLSVYWYQQSLDQGLQFLIQYYNGEERAKGNILERFSAQQFPDLHSELNLSSLELGDSALYFCASEGAPENIQYFGAGTRLSVL.

Concerning this clone itself: Relative to the germline gene, one junction end is altered; a read error may explain this. V and J are TRBV7-7 and TRBJ2-7, with 11 bases lining up with TRBD2. CDR3 length: 14 residues. CDR1 is SSHAT, CDR2 FNYEAQ, per germline (reference sequence). The CDR3 DNA follows: TGTGCTAGCAGTCCCGGGACTAGCGGCTACGAGCAGTACTTC. Translation: CASSPGTSGYEQYF.

The rearrangement links TRBV27 to TRBJ2-3, with 10 positions matching TRBD2. This CDR3 has 17 amino acids. Germline V gene data show CDR1 as MNHEY and CDR2 as SMNVEV (reference sequence). Trimming took 5 bases from V and 2 from J; bases not matched to a gene: 10. The CDR3 nucleotides read TGTGCCAGCAGTCCGGTAGGACTAGCGGATGACACAGATACGCAGTATTTT. It encodes CASSPVGLADDTDTQYF.

CDR3: CASSLTGFYEQYF. DNA of the CDR3: TGTGCCAGCAGTTTAACGGGATTCTACGAGCAGTACTTC. The V call is TRBV27, the J call TRBJ2-7, with D possibly being TRBD2 (5 bases). The germline CDR1 and CDR2 sequences are MNHEY and SMNVEV (reference sequence). CDR3 length equals 13 residues. Deletions cut 2 bases from V and 3 bases from J, with 8 bases between.

The chain employs TRBV5-6 and TRBJ1-1; D might be TRBD1 (5 bases). The CDR3 is 14 amino acids. The germline V and J ends were trimmed by 4 bases and 3 bases, with 13 bases remaining between them. Germline V CDR1 and CDR2: SGHDT, YYEEEE. CDR3 DNA: TGTGCCAGCAGCCGGGGGTTCGGAGACACTGAAGCTTTCTTT. It is translated as CASSRGFGDTEAFF.

This chain connects TRBV24-1 to TRBJ2-2; D gene ambiguous. The CDR3 is 15 residues long. CDR1 and CDR2 (germline): KGHDR, SFDVKD. Trimming shortened V by 5 bases and J by 0 bases, and 9 bases separated the two germline ends. The CDR3 nucleotides read TGTGCCACCAGTGTAAACTCGGCGAACACCGGGGAGCTGTTTTTT. This gives the protein CATSVNSANTGELFF.

The J gene is TRBJ2-4, the V gene TRBV7-2; possibly TRBD2 for D (5 bases). From germline, CDR1 is SGHTA and CDR2 FQGNSA. The CDR3 has 15 residues. V shed 1 base and J shed 2 bases, with 9 bases lying between them. This chain's CDR3 is CASSLGAGTKNIQYF. As DNA, the CDR3 is TGTGCCAGCAGCTTAGGGGCGGGTACCAAAAACATTCAGTACTTC.

This chain connects TRBV9 to TRBJ1-4; 7 bases agree with TRBD1. After removal of 5 bases from V and 3 bases from J, the junction contained 10 bases not matched to a gene. The CDR3 runs 16 residues. Germline CDR1 reads SGDLS; CDR2 reads YYNGEE. The CDR3 protein is CASREDRASANEKLFF. CDR3 coding DNA: TGTGCCAGCAGAGAAGACAGGGCGTCGGCTAATGAAAAACTGTTTTTT.

This chain joins TRBV6-1 and TRBJ1-2; D unresolved. The CDR3 has 13 residues. CDR1 and CDR2 from the germline V gene are MNHNS and SASEGT. V lost 1 base and J lost 2, with 5 bases in between. CDR3 amino acids: CASSEGQNYGYTF. CDR3 DNA: TGTGCCAGCAGTGAAGGGCAGAACTATGGCTACACCTTC.

The chain joins TRBV9 to TRBJ1-1, with 8 bases aligning to TRBD1. Germline assignment: CDR1 SGDLS and CDR2 YYNGEE. Unmatched junction bases numbered 5, after V lost 3 bases and J lost 7 bases. The CDR3 is 13 amino acids. The CDR3, as DNA: TGTGCCAGCAGCGGGACAGGGCGAGATGAAGCTTTCTTT. This translates into CASSGTGRDEAFF.

The genes are TRBV5-6 and TRBJ2-2; possibly TRBD2 for D (6 bases). The V end lost 3 bases, the J end lost 11 bases, and 20 bases lay between the germline ends. The CDR3 runs to 15 residues. Germline CDR1 and CDR2: SGHDT and YYEEEE. CDR3 nucleotides: TGTGCCAGCAGCTCGACTGGGGGGATTAACCGAGAGCTGTTTTTT. Amino acid sequence: CASSSTGGINRELFF. Using reference TRBV5-6 and TRBJ2-2 for the parts outside the CDR3, the full variable domain is DAGVTQSPTHLIKTRGQQVTLRCSPKSGHDTVSWYQQALGQGPQFIFQYYEEEERQRGNFPDRFSGHQFPNYSSELNVNALLLGDSALYLCASSSTGGINRELFFGEGSRLTVL.

The chain combines TRBV30 with TRBJ2-3; D may be TRBD1 (7 bases). The V and J ends lost 5 bases and 5 bases respectively, with 14 bases between them. CDR3 size: 13 residues. Per germline, CDR1 GTSNPN and CDR2 SVGIG (reference sequence). As DNA, the CDR3 is TGTGCCTGGTCCAACAGGGGAGGAGATACGCAGTATTTT. This encodes CAWSNRGGDTQYF.

A single count supports this clone. The CDR3 sequence is CASSQDPTGIRYEQYF. The CDR3 nucleotides are TGCGCCAGCAGCCAAGATCCTACGGGAATCCGTTACGAGCAGTACTTC. The gene calls are TRBV4-3 and TRBJ2-7; D is perhaps TRBD2 (5 bases). V was shortened by 0 bases and J by 4 bases, with 16 bases between the two germline ends. The CDR3 totals 16 residues. The germline gives CDR1 LGHNA, CDR2 YSLEER.

The rearrangement joins TRBV29-1 to TRBJ2-5; 7 nucleotides match TRBD1. This CDR3 spans 13 amino acids. CDR1 is SQVTM and CDR2 is ANQGSEA in the germline V gene. The trim removed 2 bases at V and 6 bases at J, leaving 6 bases unmatched. The CDR3 sequence: CSVEMTGQKTQYF. The CDR3 DNA reads TGCAGCGTTGAAATGACAGGGCAAAAGACCCAGTACTTC.

This clone was counted a single time. This chain connects TRBV21-1 to TRBJ2-1; the table calls TRBD2, which could not be checked here. TRBV21-1 constitutes a pseudogene. The CDR3 is made up of 15 amino acids. CDR3 nucleotide sequence: TGTGCCAGCACCCGGACTAGCGGGTGCTACAATGAGCAGTTCTTC. Amino acids: CASTRTSGCYNEQFF.

This chain connects TRBV3-1 (or the pseudogene TRBV3-2) to TRBJ2-7; 10 positions match TRBD2. The CDR3 is 16 residues long. The trim removed 3 bases at V and 2 bases at J, leaving 7 bases unmatched. Germline lookup yields CDR1 LGHDT and CDR2 YNNKEL (reference sequence). The CDR3 sequence: CASSHHYSGRAYEQYF. For the CDR3, the DNA is TGTGCCAGCAGCCACCACTACAGCGGGAGGGCCTACGAGCAGTACTTC.

The genes are TRBV28 and TRBJ2-7, with 7 bases lining up with TRBD1. The CDR3 runs to 14 residues. CDR1 and CDR2 (germline): MDHEN, SYDVKM. Losses at the gene ends were 2 bases for V and 3 bases for J; bases not matched to a gene: 4. In DNA, the CDR3 is TGTGCCAGCAGTTTAACAGGGGATCGCTACGAGCAGTACTTC. This gives the protein CASSLTGDRYEQYF.

The rearrangement links TRBV11-2 to TRBJ2-3; D perhaps matches TRBD2 (5 bases). The CDR3 length is 14 residues. V lost 2 bases and J lost 1, with 7 bases in between. Germline V gives CDR1 SGHAT, CDR2 FQNNGV. CDR3 residues: CASSLLRGTDTQYF. The CDR3 coding sequence is TGTGCCAGCAGCTTATTGCGGGGCACAGATACGCAGTATTTT.

The chain carries TRBV29-1 and TRBJ1-4; maybe TRBD1 (5 bases). The CDR3 sequence is 12 residues long. Per the germline V gene, CDR1 is SQVTM and CDR2 is ANQGSEA. The ends were cut back, 7 bases at V and 8 bases at J, with 14 bases in the middle. The CDR3 DNA sequence: TGCAGCGGGGGGTCTAGGGAGGAAAAACTGTTTTTT. It translates to CSGGSREEKLFF.

This clone was counted a single time. The rearrangement joins TRBV5-1 to TRBJ1-1; possible D gene TRBD1, 6 bases. V was shortened by 3 bases and J by 4 bases, with 10 bases between the two germline ends. The germline CDR1 and CDR2 sequences are SGHRS and YFSETQ. The CDR3 consists of 13 residues. CDR3 residues: CASSWDIRTEAFF. The CDR3 bases are TGCGCCAGCAGCTGGGACATCCGCACTGAAGCTTTCTTT.